This is a list of T cell receptor beta chains from one sample in a study of CD8+ T cells in alopecia areata. Sequenced by immunoSEQ multiplex PCR; TCRdb stores in-frame clones only, minus some. The data hold approximately 200,000 clones, with 45% to 75% observed a single time. The starting material was CD4+ T cells sorted from blood, obtained at week 4, from a patient treated with tofacitinib. All receptors come from a human donor with alopecia areata. Both conserved end residues are part of each CDR3. The order of the fields is J gene, clone size, V gene, D gene, CDR3 DNA, CDR3 protein. The D gene is left open where the match is weak. Part of the rows lack a size; the others show once, few, many or a class for expanded clones.

J: TRBJ2-7
size: few
V: TRBV29-1
D: .
DNA: TGCAGCGTTGCGGAGCCGGGCGAGCAGTACTTC
CDR3: CSVAEPGEQYF

J: TRBJ2-7
size: few
V: TRBV23-1
D: .
DNA: TGCGCCAGCAGTCAGCCCCGGGACACCTGCTCCTACGAGCAGTACTTC
CDR3: CASSQPRDTCSYEQYF

J: TRBJ2-1
size: few
V: TRBV7-8
D: TRBD1
DNA: TGTGCCAGCAGGTACTCCGGGACAGGGGGCTCTGAGCAGTTCTTC
CDR3: CASRYSGTGGSEQFF

J: TRBJ1-2
size: once
V: TRBV7-2
D: .
DNA: TGTGCCAGCATTGTGTTGGTGGGGGATGGCTACACCTTC
CDR3: CASIVLVGDGYTF

J: TRBJ2-5
size: .
V: TRBV7-6
D: .
DNA: TGTGCCAGCAGCTTAGGGGGCCCGCAAGAGACCCAGTACTTC
CDR3: CASSLGGPQETQYF

J: TRBJ2-1
size: once
V: TRBV4-2
D: TRBD2
DNA: TGTGCCAGCAGCCAAGTTGGACTAGCCCCCACAAGCTCCTACAATGAGCAGTTCTTC
CDR3: CASSQVGLAPTSSYNEQFF

J: TRBJ2-3
size: .
V: TRBV29-1
D: .
DNA: TGCAGCGTTGAGATTACAGGGTCTAGCACAGATACGCAGTATTTT
CDR3: CSVEITGSSTDTQYF

J: TRBJ2-5
size: .
V: TRBV25-1
D: TRBD1
DNA: TGTGCCAGCACGAGGACAGGGGGAGAGACCCAGTACTTC
CDR3: CASTRTGGETQYF

J: TRBJ2-2
size: .
V: TRBV5-1
D: .
DNA: TGCGCCAGCAGCTTGGCCACGAACACCGGGGAGCTGTTTTTT
CDR3: CASSLATNTGELFF

J: TRBJ1-5
size: .
V: TRBV18
D: .
DNA: TGTGCCAGCTCACCGGGGTTCCGGCAGCCCCAGCATTTT
CDR3: CASSPGFRQPQHF

J: TRBJ1-2
size: .
V: TRBV18
D: .
DNA: TGTGCCAGCTCACCACTGGATGGGGAAGGCTACACCTTC
CDR3: CASSPLDGEGYTF

J: TRBJ1-5
size: .
V: TRBV11-2
D: .
DNA: TGTGCCAGCAGCTTAGACAGTCTGGGCAATCAGCCCCAGCATTTT
CDR3: CASSLDSLGNQPQHF

J: TRBJ1-5
size: .
V: TRBV29-1
D: TRBD1
DNA: TGCAGCGCGGCTACAGGGGCTAACCAGCCCCAGCATTTT
CDR3: CSAATGANQPQHF

J: TRBJ1-2
size: .
V: TRBV25-1
D: .
DNA: TGTGCCAGCAGTAATCCGGGGGCTAACTATGGCTACACCTTC
CDR3: CASSNPGANYGYTF

J: TRBJ2-2
size: few
V: TRBV10-3
D: .
DNA: TGTGCCATCAGTGATGCCGGCTGGGGTACCGGGGAGCTGTTTTTT
CDR3: CAISDAGWGTGELFF

J: TRBJ1-1
size: .
V: TRBV4-2
D: TRBD1
DNA: TGTGCCAGCAGCCAAGGAGCCCAGGGGGCTAGTAACACTGAAGCTTTCTTT
CDR3: CASSQGAQGASNTEAFF

J: TRBJ1-2
size: .
V: TRBV5-6
D: TRBD1
DNA: TGTGCCAGCAGTCTAAGGGACAGGGTCTTCGGCTACACCTTC
CDR3: CASSLRDRVFGYTF

J: TRBJ2-2
size: few
V: TRBV7-2
D: .
DNA: TGTGCCAGCAGCTATGCCCGGAGTGGAGGGGAGCTGTTTTTT
CDR3: CASSYARSGGELFF

J: TRBJ2-3
size: .
V: TRBV4-1
D: .
DNA: TGCGCCAGCAGCCAAGATAGGGGGTCTAGCACAGATACGCAGTATTTT
CDR3: CASSQDRGSSTDTQYF

J: TRBJ1-4
size: .
V: TRBV30
D: .
DNA: TGTGCCTGGAGTAGCGGGGCGAATGAAAAACTGTTTTTT
CDR3: CAWSSGANEKLFF

J: TRBJ2-3
size: few
V: TRBV29-1
D: TRBD2
DNA: TGCAGCGTCCCTCAGGCGGGGGGAAGCACAGATACGCAGTATTTT
CDR3: CSVPQAGGSTDTQYF

J: TRBJ2-7
size: .
V: TRBV30
D: TRBD1
DNA: TGTGCCTGGGGACAGGGTAGGTCCTACGAGCAGTACTTC
CDR3: CAWGQGRSYEQYF

J: TRBJ2-2
size: .
V: TRBV7-2
D: .
DNA: TGTGCCAGCAGCTTACCGAACACCGGGGAGCTGTTTTTT
CDR3: CASSLPNTGELFF

J: TRBJ2-6
size: few
V: TRBV13
D: .
DNA: TGTGCCAGCAGCTTCAGGGAATCTGGGGCCAACGTCCTGACTTTC
CDR3: CASSFRESGANVLTF

J: TRBJ1-2
size: .
V: TRBV28
D: .
DNA: TGTGCCAGCAGTTTAGCGGGGCACGGGGGCTCCCCATTAGTTGTGAGTTACACCTTC
CDR3: CASSLAGHGGSPLVVSYTF

J: TRBJ1-2
size: .
V: TRBV4-1
D: .
DNA: TGCGCCAGCAGCCACCTCGTTAGGGGGAGGGAAAGCCACAACTATGGCTACACCTTC
CDR3: CASSHLVRGRESHNYGYTF

J: TRBJ2-3
size: few
V: TRBV7-9
D: .
DNA: TGTGCCAGCAGCCCCAGTGGGTATACGCAGTATTTT
CDR3: CASSPSGYTQYF

J: TRBJ2-3
size: .
V: TRBV14
D: .
DNA: TGTGCCAGCAGCCGAGACAGGACCGCAGATACGCAGTATTTT
CDR3: CASSRDRTADTQYF

J: TRBJ1-2
size: .
V: TRBV6-5
D: .
DNA: TGTGCCAGCAGCCCCCAGGGAGATGATGGCTACACCTTC
CDR3: CASSPQGDDGYTF

J: TRBJ1-2
size: .
V: TRBV11-2
D: .
DNA: TGTGCCAGCAGCCCACGACCGGGGGGATACGCTAACTATGGCTACACCTTC
CDR3: CASSPRPGGYANYGYTF

J: TRBJ1-2
size: .
V: TRBV1
D: .
DNA: TGCACCAGCAGCCAAGAATCTTCCGCAAAGAGTCTTACTACGTATGGCTACACCTTC
CDR3: CTSSQESSAKSLTTYGYTF

J: TRBJ1-2
size: .
V: TRBV30
D: .
DNA: TGTGCCTGGAGTGTACAAGGATATGGCTACACCTTC
CDR3: CAWSVQGYGYTF

J: TRBJ1-2
size: few
V: TRBV7-9
D: TRBD1
DNA: TGTGCCAGCAGCTTCCCCGGGCCGGACAGGGCCTATGGCTACACCTTC
CDR3: CASSFPGPDRAYGYTF

J: TRBJ2-1
size: .
V: TRBV30
D: .
DNA: TGTGCCTCCTCCCCCGTACCAATGATTCGGAATAAGCAGTTCTTC
CDR3: CASSPVPMIRNKQFF

J: TRBJ1-2
size: .
V: TRBV30
D: .
DNA: TGTGCCTGGAGTGCCGGGGGAATCGGGTATGGCTACACCTTC
CDR3: CAWSAGGIGYGYTF

J: TRBJ1-2
size: .
V: TRBV29-1
D: TRBD1
DNA: TGCAGCGCTGAGTGGGACAGGGGTGGCTACACCTTC
CDR3: CSAEWDRGGYTF

J: TRBJ1-2
size: few
V: TRBV29-1
D: TRBD1
DNA: TGCAGCGTAAGACAGGGGAGATATAGCTACACCTTC
CDR3: CSVRQGRYSYTF

J: TRBJ1-2
size: few
V: TRBV5-1
D: .
DNA: TGCGCCAGCAGCCTCAGCGTTAACTATGGCTACACCTTC
CDR3: CASSLSVNYGYTF

J: TRBJ1-1
size: .
V: TRBV28
D: .
DNA: TGTGCCAGTCAGGGTAGGGAAGCTTTCTTT
CDR3: CASQGREAFF

J: TRBJ2-7
size: .
V: TRBV19
D: .
DNA: TGTGCCAGTAGTATTGGGGGCCACGAGCAGTACTTC
CDR3: CASSIGGHEQYF

J: TRBJ2-7
size: .
V: TRBV10-3
D: TRBD1
DNA: TGTGCCATCGGGGGGACAGGGGGCCTCGGGGAGCAGTACTTC
CDR3: CAIGGTGGLGEQYF

J: TRBJ1-2
size: .
V: TRBV15
D: .
DNA: TGTGCCACCAGCCGAGGGACGGTTAACTATGGCTACACCTTC
CDR3: CATSRGTVNYGYTF

J: TRBJ2-1
size: .
V: TRBV30
D: .
DNA: TGTGCCTGGATCGGTCAGGGGTCGGGCAATGAGCAGTTCTTC
CDR3: CAWIGQGSGNEQFF

J: TRBJ1-1
size: few
V: TRBV5-1
D: .
DNA: TGCGCCAGCAGCGGGGGGAGTCGGATGAACACTGAAGCTTTCTTT
CDR3: CASSGGSRMNTEAFF

J: TRBJ2-7
size: .
V: TRBV29-1
D: .
DNA: TGCAGCGTTGTAACGCCACCCTCCTACGAGCAGTACTTC
CDR3: CSVVTPPSYEQYF

J: TRBJ1-6
size: few
V: TRBV11-2
D: TRBD1
DNA: TGTGCCAGCAGCTTTGACAGGGGGTGGGATTCACCCCTCCACTTT
CDR3: CASSFDRGWDSPLHF

J: TRBJ2-5
size: .
V: TRBV28
D: .
DNA: TGTGCCAGCAGACCCCGGTTGTACCAAGAGACCCAGTACTTC
CDR3: CASRPRLYQETQYF

J: TRBJ1-1
size: few
V: TRBV30
D: .
DNA: TGTGCCTGGAGTGTACAATCGCGTACACGGACCTTTCTCGGAACTGAAGCTTTCTTT
CDR3: CAWSVQSRTRTFLGTEAFF